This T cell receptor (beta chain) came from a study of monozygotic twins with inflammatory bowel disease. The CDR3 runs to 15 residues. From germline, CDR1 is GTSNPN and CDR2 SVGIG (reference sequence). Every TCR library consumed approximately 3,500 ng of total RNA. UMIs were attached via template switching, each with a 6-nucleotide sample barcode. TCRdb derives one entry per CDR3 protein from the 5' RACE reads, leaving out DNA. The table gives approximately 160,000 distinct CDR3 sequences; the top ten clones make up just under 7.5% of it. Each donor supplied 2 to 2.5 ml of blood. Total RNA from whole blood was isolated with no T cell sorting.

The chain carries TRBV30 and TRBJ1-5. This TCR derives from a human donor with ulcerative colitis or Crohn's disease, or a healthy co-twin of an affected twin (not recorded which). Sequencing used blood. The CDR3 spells CAWSPTAGKGVPQHF.